This T cell receptor (beta chain) was retrieved from a study of blood T cells in healthy people across ages. General study results and limits: Older age coincided with a roughly linear decline in TCR beta diversity per million T cells. What prevented conclusive comparison of naive and antigen-experienced cells was that PBMCs were unsorted.

A sample-barcoded 5' primer and a J-beta primer mix were used in a second PCR of about 7 to 12 cycles. Using its own MiXCR run on the 5' RACE reads, TCRdb lists one record per CDR3 protein. Of about 640,000 distinct CDR3 sequences in the sample, under 70% were seen once. V was shortened by 7 bases and J by 4 bases, with 17 bases between the two germline ends. The CDR3 runs 16 residues. A note on this clonotype: Its antigen is not identified.

The receptor was derived from a man between 60 and 75 years old in good health. Material: blood. The chain recombines TRBV12-3 or TRBV12-4 with TRBJ1-6; D gene ambiguous. CDR3 nucleotide sequence: TGTGCCAGCACCTACAGCCAGATCTCTTATAATTCACCCCTCCACTTT. Protein: CASTYSQISYNSPLHF.